The sequence of this TCR beta chain was determined in a study of T cells in Graves' hyperthyroidism and ophthalmopathy. The wider study: Specimen type is peripheral blood, collected at initial diagnosis prior to any treatment.

The CDR3 extends over 14 amino acids. Trimming removed 2 bases from V and 2 bases from J; junction bases left unmatched: 3. From germline, CDR1 is MGHDK and CDR2 SYGVNS. The source material, RNA transcripts, was used to amplify TCR beta CDR3 regions. In the first-round RT-PCR of the TCR CDR3, the HTBI primer set was used. Each CDR3 protein is one row after TCRdb ran MiXCR on the multiplex PCR reads. The table includes some 400,000 distinct CDR3 sequences, about 19% detected once. This clonotype was recorded many times. This chain joins TRBV25-1 and TRBJ2-7; 7 positions match TRBD2. Sequencing input: blood. This sequence originates from a woman under 30 with Graves' hyperthyroidism. The DNA of the CDR3 is TGTGCCAGCAGTGAAAGTGGGGGGGCCTACGAGCAGTACTTC. Its translation is CASSESGGAYEQYF.